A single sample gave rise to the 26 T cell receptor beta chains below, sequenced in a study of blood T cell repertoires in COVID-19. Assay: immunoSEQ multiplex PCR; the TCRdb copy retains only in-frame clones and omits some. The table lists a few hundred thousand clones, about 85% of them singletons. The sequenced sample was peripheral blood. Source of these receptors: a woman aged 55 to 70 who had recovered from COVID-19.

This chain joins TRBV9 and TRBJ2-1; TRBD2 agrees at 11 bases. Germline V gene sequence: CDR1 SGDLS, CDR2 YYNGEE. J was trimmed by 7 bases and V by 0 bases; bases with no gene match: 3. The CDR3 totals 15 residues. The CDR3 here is CASSVDSGGANEQFF. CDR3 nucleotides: TGTGCCAGCAGCGTAGATAGCGGGGGGGCGAATGAGCAGTTCTTC.

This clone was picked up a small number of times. The CDR3 sequence is CASSLAGLTEAFF. Written as DNA, the CDR3 is TGTGCCAGCAGCTTAGCGGGGCTCACTGAAGCTTTCTTT. The chain has TRBV7-9 and TRBJ1-1; maybe TRBD1 (5 bases). Trimming removed 0 bases from V and 4 bases from J, with 6 bases in between. Germline loops: CDR1 SEHNR, CDR2 FQNEAQ (reference sequence). The CDR3 contains 13 residues.

The CDR3 sequence is CASSAPLAGGETQYF. DNA of the CDR3: TGTGCCAGCAGCGCCCCCCTAGCGGGGGGGGAGACCCAGTACTTC. The chain recombines TRBV9 with TRBJ2-5; TRBD2 aligns across 12 bases. V lost 3 bases and J lost 5; bases outside the gene matches: 5. Germline values: CDR1 SGDLS, CDR2 YYNGEE. This CDR3 has 15 amino acids.

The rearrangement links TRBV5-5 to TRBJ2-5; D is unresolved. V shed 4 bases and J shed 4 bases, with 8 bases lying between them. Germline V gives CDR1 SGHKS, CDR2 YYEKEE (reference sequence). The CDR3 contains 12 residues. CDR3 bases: TGTGCCAGCAGCCCTAATGGAGAGACCCAGTACTTC. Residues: CASSPNGETQYF.

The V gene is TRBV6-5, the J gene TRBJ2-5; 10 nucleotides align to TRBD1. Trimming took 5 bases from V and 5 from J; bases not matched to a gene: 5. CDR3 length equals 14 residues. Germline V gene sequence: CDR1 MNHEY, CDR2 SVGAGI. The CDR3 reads CASSRGTGVETQYF. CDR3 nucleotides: TGTGCCAGCAGTCGCGGGACAGGGGTGGAGACCCAGTACTTC.

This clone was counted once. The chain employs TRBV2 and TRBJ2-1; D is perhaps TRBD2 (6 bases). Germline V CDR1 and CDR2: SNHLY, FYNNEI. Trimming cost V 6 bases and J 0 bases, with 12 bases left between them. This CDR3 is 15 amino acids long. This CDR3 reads CASSALANSYNEQFF. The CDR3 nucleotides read TGTGCCAGCAGCGCCCTAGCGAACTCCTACAATGAGCAGTTCTTC. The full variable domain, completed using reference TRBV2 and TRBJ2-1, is EPEVTQTPSHQVTQMGQEVILRCVPISNHLYFYWYRQILGQKVEFLVSFYNNEISEKSEIFDDQFSVERPDGSNFTLKIRSTKLEDSAMYFCASSALANSYNEQFFGPGTRLTVL.

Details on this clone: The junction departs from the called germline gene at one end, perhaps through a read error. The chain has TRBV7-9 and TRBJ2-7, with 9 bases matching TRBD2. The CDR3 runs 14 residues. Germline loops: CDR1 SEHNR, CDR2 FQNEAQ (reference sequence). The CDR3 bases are TGTGCCGGCAGCCCTAGCGGGGCGCTATACGAGCAGTACTTC. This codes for CAGSPSGALYEQYF.

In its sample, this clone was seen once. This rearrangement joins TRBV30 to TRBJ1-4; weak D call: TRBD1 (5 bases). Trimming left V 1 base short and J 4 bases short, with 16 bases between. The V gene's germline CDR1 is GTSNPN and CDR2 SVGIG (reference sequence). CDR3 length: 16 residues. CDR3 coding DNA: TGTGCCTGGAGTGGTCGCGGGGCCGGGAATAATGAAAAACTGTTTTTT. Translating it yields CAWSGRGAGNNEKLFF.

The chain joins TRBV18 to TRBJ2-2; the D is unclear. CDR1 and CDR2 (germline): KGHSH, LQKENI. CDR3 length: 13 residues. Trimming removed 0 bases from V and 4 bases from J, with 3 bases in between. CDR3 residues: CASSPPGTGELFF. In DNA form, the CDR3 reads TGTGCCAGCTCACCACCCGGCACCGGGGAGCTGTTTTTT.

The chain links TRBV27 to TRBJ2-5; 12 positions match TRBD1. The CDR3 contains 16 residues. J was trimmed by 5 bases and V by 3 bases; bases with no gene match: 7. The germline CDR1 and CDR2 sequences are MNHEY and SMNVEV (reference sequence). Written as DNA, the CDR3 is TGTGCCAGCAGTTTGGGACAGGGGGCAACGTGGGAGACCCAGTACTTC. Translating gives CASSLGQGATWETQYF.

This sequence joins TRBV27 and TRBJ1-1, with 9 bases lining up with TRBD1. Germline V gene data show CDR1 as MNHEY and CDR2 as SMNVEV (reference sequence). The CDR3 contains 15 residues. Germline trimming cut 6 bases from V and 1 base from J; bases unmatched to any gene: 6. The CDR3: CASSLQGAGNTEAFF. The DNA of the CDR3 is TGTGCCAGCAGCCTACAGGGGGCTGGGAACACTGAAGCTTTCTTT.

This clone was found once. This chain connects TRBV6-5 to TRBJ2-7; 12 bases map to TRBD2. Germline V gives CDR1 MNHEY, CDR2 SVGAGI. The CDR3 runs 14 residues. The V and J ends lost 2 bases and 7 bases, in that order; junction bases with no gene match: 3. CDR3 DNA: TGTGCCAGCAGTTACCTAGCGGGGGGGCAGGAGCAGTACTTC. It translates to CASSYLAGGQEQYF.

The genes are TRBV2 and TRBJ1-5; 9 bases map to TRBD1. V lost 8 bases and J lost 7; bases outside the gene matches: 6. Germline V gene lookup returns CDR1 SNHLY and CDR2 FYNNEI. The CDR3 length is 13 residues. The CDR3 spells CASSTGGWQPQHF. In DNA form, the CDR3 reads TGTGCCAGCTCCACAGGGGGCTGGCAGCCCCAGCATTTT. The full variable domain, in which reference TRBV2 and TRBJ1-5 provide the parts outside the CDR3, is EPEVTQTPSHQVTQMGQEVILRCVPISNHLYFYWYRQILGQKVEFLVSFYNNEISEKSEIFDDQFSVERPDGSNFTLKIRSTKLEDSAMYFCASSTGGWQPQHFGDGTRLSIL.

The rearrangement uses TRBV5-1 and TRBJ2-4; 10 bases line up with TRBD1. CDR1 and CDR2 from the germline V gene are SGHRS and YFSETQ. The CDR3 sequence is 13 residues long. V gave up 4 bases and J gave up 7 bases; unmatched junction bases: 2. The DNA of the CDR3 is TGCGCCAGCAGCGTGGACAGGGGGAACATTCAGTACTTC. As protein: CASSVDRGNIQYF.

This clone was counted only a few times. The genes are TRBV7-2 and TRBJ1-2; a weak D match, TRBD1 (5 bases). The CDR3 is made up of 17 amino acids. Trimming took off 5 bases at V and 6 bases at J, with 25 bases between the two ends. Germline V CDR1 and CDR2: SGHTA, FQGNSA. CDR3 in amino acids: CASSQGLGEAVYNGYTF. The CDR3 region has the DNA TGTGCCAGCAGCCAGGGATTGGGCGAAGCTGTTTACAATGGCTACACCTTC.

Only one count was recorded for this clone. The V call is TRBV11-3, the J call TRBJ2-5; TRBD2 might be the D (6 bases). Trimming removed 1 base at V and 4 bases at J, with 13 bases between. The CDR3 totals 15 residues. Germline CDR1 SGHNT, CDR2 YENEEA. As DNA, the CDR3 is TGTGCCAGCAGCTTAGGGGTCACTAGCCGAGAGACCCAGTACTTC. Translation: CASSLGVTSRETQYF.

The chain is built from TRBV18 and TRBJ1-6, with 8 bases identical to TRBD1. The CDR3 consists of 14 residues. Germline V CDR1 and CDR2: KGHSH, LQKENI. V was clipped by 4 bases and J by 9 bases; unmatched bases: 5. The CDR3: CASSHTDRGSPLHF. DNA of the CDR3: TGTGCCAGCTCACACACTGACAGGGGTTCACCCCTCCACTTT.

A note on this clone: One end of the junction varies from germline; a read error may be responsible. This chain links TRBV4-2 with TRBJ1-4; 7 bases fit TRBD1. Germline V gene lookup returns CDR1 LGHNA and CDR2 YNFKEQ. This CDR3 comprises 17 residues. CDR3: CASSKDLRGQSGEKLFF. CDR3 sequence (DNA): TGTGCCAGCAGCAAAGATCTTAGGGGACAGAGTGGTGAAAAACTGTTTTTT.

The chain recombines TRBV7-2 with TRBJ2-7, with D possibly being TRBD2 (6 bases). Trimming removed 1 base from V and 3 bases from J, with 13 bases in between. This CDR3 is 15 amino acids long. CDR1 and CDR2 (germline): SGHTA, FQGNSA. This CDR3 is CASSLVVGGGYEQYF. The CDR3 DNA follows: TGTGCCAGCAGCTTAGTGGTCGGGGGAGGCTACGAGCAGTACTTC. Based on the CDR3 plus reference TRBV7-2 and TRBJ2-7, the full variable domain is GAGVSQSPSNKVTEKGKDVELRCDPISGHTALYWYRQSLGQGLEFLIYFQGNSAPDKSGLPSDRFSAERTGGSVSTLTIQRTQQEDSAVYLCASSLVVGGGYEQYFGPGTRLTVT.

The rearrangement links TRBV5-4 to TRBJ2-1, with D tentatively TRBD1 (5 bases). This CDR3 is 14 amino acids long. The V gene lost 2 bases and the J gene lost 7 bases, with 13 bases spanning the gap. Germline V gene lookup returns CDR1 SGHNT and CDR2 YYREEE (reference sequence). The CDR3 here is CASSFRLGVNEQFF. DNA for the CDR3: TGTGCCAGCAGCTTTAGGCTAGGGGTAAATGAGCAGTTCTTC.

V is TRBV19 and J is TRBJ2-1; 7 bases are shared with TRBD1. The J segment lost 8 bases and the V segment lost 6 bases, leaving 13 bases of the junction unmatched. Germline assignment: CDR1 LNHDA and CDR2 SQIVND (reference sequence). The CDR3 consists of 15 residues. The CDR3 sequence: CASRKRGPSFHEQFF. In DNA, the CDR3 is TGTGCCAGTAGGAAGAGGGGGCCCTCCTTCCATGAGCAGTTCTTC.

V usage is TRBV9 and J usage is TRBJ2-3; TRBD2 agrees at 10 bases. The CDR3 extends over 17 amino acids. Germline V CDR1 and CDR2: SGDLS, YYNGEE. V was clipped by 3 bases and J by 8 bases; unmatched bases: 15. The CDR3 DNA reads TGTGCCAGCAGCGAGTCCGCGAGCGGGGGGGCCTATTCTACGCAGTATTTT. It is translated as CASSESASGGAYSTQYF.

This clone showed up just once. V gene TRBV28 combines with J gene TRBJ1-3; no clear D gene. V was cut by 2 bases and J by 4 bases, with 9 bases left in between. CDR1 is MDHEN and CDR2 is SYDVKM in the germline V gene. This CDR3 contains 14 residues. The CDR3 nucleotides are TGTGCCAGCAGTTTACTGGGAGCGGGAAACACCATATATTTT. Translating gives CASSLLGAGNTIYF.

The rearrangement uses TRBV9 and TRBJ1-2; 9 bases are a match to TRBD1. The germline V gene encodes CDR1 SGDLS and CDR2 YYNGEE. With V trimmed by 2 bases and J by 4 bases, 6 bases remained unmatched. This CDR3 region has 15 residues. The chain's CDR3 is CASSVAGQGVYGYTF. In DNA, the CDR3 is TGTGCCAGCAGCGTGGCGGGACAGGGCGTCTATGGCTACACCTTC.

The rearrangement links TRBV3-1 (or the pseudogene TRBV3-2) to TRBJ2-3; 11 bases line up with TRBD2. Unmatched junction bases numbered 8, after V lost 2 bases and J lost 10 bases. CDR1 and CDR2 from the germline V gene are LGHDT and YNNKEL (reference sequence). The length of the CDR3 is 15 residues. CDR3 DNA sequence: TGTGCCAGCAGCCAACATCCAGGACTAGCGGGCTCGCAGTATTTT. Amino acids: CASSQHPGLAGSQYF.

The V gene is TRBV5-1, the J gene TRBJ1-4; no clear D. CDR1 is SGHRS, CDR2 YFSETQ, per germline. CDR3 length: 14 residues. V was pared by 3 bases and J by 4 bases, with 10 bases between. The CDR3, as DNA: TGCGCCAGCAGCTCGGGTCAAAGTAATGAAAAACTGTTTTTT. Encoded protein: CASSSGQSNEKLFF.